This entry features one T cell receptor beta chain sequence. Its antigen is undetermined. In germline, CDR1 is ENHRY, CDR2 SYGVKD. The junction had 9 bases not matched to a gene; V was cut back by 3 bases and J by 4 bases. The CDR3 runs 16 residues. The data derive from a study of cytomegalovirus exposure and HLA in healthy donors. Across the study: Earlier, roughly 180 million T cells were analyzed, and over 95 million unique TCR beta sequences were found among them. Findings and limits, study-wide: Data from an earlier analysis indicated that most TCR beta V segments were productive either about 90% or about 30% of the time. TCR sequences were mostly rare, though some public TCRs occurred in many donors.

Vbeta (60) and Jbeta (13) primers were used in the PCR. TCRdb's table, derived via immunoSEQ multiplex PCR, lists solely in-frame clones and lacks some. The profile covers around 150,000 clones, with roughly 80% appearing a single time and more than 3.5% taken by the ten largest. Sequencing used PBMCs. J is TRBJ1-1 and V is TRBV10-3; 9 positions agree with TRBD1. The origin of this receptor is a woman aged 40 to 50 in good health and CMV-seropositive. The CDR3 region is CAISDSDRGRGTEAFF. CDR3 bases: TGTGCCATCAGTGACTCGGACAGGGGAAGGGGCACTGAAGCTTTCTTT.